The 18 T cell receptor beta chains listed next were all sequenced from one sample in a study of CD8 T cells in ankylosing spondylitis. Findings and limits, study-wide: About 8 highly homologous variants made up a TCR beta motif, and this motif appeared characteristic of ankylosing spondylitis blood.

Each CDR3 protein gets one entry after TCRdb re-called the 5' RACE reads with MiXCR. The sample yields around 770,000 distinct CDR3 sequences, roughly 20% seen once. The antigens for these receptors are not known. Source material: blood, either unsorted or a sorted T cell fraction (not recorded which). The source is a male donor with ankylosing spondylitis.

The chain combines TRBV7-9 with TRBJ2-1; a weak D match, TRBD1 (6 bases). CDR3 length: 17 amino acids. V was clipped by 5 bases and J by 4 bases, with 21 bases between them. Looked up from germline, CDR1 is SEHNR and CDR2 is FQNEAQ (reference sequence). CDR3 nucleotides: TGTGCCAGCAGCCCACGGATAGGGAGTCAGGGGTACAATGAGCAGTTCTTC. This gives the protein CASSPRIGSQGYNEQFF.

The rearrangement links TRBV5-5 to TRBJ2-1; 9 bases agree with TRBD2. This CDR3 contains 15 residues. Germline loops: CDR1 SGHKS, CDR2 YYEKEE (reference sequence). V was pared by 4 bases and J by 9 bases, with 11 bases of the junction left unmatched. DNA for the CDR3: TGTGCCAGCAGCCCAGGGGGGACTAGCCTTAGTGAGCAGTTCTTC. It codes for CASSPGGTSLSEQFF.

V is TRBV20-1 and J is TRBJ2-3, with TRBD2 as a possible D gene (6 bases). The CDR3 loop spans 15 amino acids. Trimming removed 4 bases from V and 0 bases from J, with 14 bases in between. Germline V gene data show CDR1 as DFQATT and CDR2 as SNEGSKA (reference sequence). The CDR3 coding sequence is TGCAGTGCTATAGGAGGGCTACTTAGCACAGATACGCAGTATTTT. This codes for CSAIGGLLSTDTQYF.

This clonotype occurred a few times. The rearrangement joins TRBV20-1 to TRBJ2-5, with 8 bases matching TRBD1. Germline V lookup: CDR1 DFQATT, CDR2 SNEGSKA (reference sequence). The CDR3 is 13 residues long. V trimming: 5 bases; J trimming: 4 bases; junction bases outside the gene matches: 6. The CDR3 DNA follows: TGCAGTGCTGGAGGGGACAGGCGAGAGACCCAGTACTTC. Protein sequence: CSAGGDRRETQYF.

This chain links TRBV20-1 with TRBJ2-1; 9 nucleotides match TRBD1. Per germline, CDR1 DFQATT and CDR2 SNEGSKA (reference sequence). This CDR3 has 16 residues. V trimming: 1 base; J trimming: 2 bases; junction bases outside the gene matches: 6. The CDR3 protein is CSARAAGQGPYNEQFF. In nucleotides, the CDR3 is TGCAGTGCTAGAGCCGCGGGACAGGGACCCTACAATGAGCAGTTCTTC.

J is TRBJ2-1 and V is TRBV5-5; D call uncertain. Trimming cost V 1 base and J 8 bases, with 7 bases left between them. The length of the CDR3 is 12 residues. Germline assignment: CDR1 SGHKS and CDR2 YYEKEE (reference sequence). The CDR3 DNA reads as TGTGCCAGCAGCTTGCACCATGATGAGCAGTTCTTC. As protein: CASSLHHDEQFF.

V is TRBV9 and J is TRBJ2-3; 10 bases are a match to TRBD2. Germline CDR1 reads SGDLS; CDR2 reads YYNGEE. J lost 0 bases, V lost 4 bases, and 8 bases had no gene match. The CDR3 runs 17 residues. The chain's CDR3 is CASSKQASGGSTDTQYF. CDR3 bases: TGTGCCAGCAGCAAGCAAGCTAGCGGGGGTAGCACAGATACGCAGTATTTT.

A few counts support this clonotype. The chain joins TRBV5-1 to TRBJ2-5; TRBD2 aligns across 8 bases. Germline CDR1 is SGHRS and CDR2 is YFSETQ. V shed 2 bases, J shed 3 bases, and the junction held 3 bases outside the gene matches. The CDR3 runs 14 residues. Here the CDR3 DNA reads TGCGCCAGCAGCTTAGATAGCGGGGAAGAGACCCAGTACTTC. It translates to CASSLDSGEETQYF.

A few counts support this clonotype. The CDR3 DNA sequence: TGTGCCAGCAGCTCTCCGACAGCCCAAGAGACCCAGTACTTC. Protein sequence: CASSSPTAQETQYF. The gene calls are TRBV7-2 and TRBJ2-5; perhaps TRBD1 as D (5 bases). The germline V gene has CDR1 SGHTA and CDR2 FQGNSA. The length of the CDR3 is 14 residues. V gave up 4 bases and J gave up 1 base, with 10 bases separating them. Using reference TRBV7-2 and TRBJ2-5 for the parts outside the CDR3, the full variable domain is GAGVSQSPSNKVTEKGKDVELRCDPISGHTALYWYRQSLGQGLEFLIYFQGNSAPDKSGLPSDRFSAERTGGSVSTLTIQRTQQEDSAVYLCASSSPTAQETQYFGPGTRLLVL.

This clonotype occurred a few times. The V gene is TRBV9, the J gene TRBJ1-3; D is unclear. CDR1 and CDR2 from the germline V gene are SGDLS and YYNGEE. This CDR3 has 16 amino acids. V was clipped by 0 bases and J by 0 bases, with 10 bases between them. This CDR3 is CASSVGAESSGNTIYF. The CDR3 nucleotides read TGTGCCAGCAGCGTAGGGGCCGAAAGCTCTGGAAACACCATATATTTT.

This rearrangement joins TRBV4-1 to TRBJ2-7; D is unclear. Germline assignment: CDR1 MGHRA and CDR2 YSYEKL. The V end was cut by 0 bases, the J end by 4 bases, with 7 bases between. The CDR3 runs 13 residues. Here the CDR3 DNA reads TGCGCCAGCAGCCAAGACAATCGGTACGAGCAGTACTTC. Its protein is CASSQDNRYEQYF.

This clonotype was recorded a few times. V usage is TRBV9 and J usage is TRBJ1-1; D gene ambiguous. CDR3 length: 14 amino acids. V lost 0 bases and J lost 5, with 11 bases in between. Germline CDR1 and CDR2: SGDLS and YYNGEE. In nucleotides, the CDR3 is TGTGCCAGCAGCGTAGAGGGTAGAAATACTGAAGCTTTCTTT. As protein: CASSVEGRNTEAFF.

This clonotype was seen a few times. The chain uses TRBV12-3 or TRBV12-4 and TRBJ1-1, with a possible D match to TRBD1 (6 bases). With 5 bases removed from V and 0 bases from J, the gap between germline ends came to 13 bases. The CDR3 runs to 15 residues. CDR3 protein: CASSPRGQMNTEAFF. The CDR3 nucleotides read TGTGCCAGCAGTCCCCGAGGACAGATGAACACTGAAGCTTTCTTT.

CDR3 amino acids: CASKVPALFEQFF. The CDR3, as DNA: TGTGCCAGCAAAGTCCCAGCCCTGTTTGAGCAGTTCTTC. V is TRBV28 and J is TRBJ2-1; no definite D call. CDR3 length equals 13 residues. V lost 7 bases to trimming and J lost 9 bases, with 16 bases between them. CDR1 is MDHEN, CDR2 SYDVKM, per germline. Supplemented by reference TRBV28 and TRBJ2-1, the full variable domain reads DVKVTQSSRYLVKRTGEKVFLECVQDMDHENMFWYRQDPGLGLRLIYFSYDVKMKEKGDIPEGYSVSREKKERFSLILESASTNQTSMYLCASKVPALFEQFFGPGTRLTVL.

The rearrangement uses TRBV4-1 and TRBJ1-1, with a weak D call TRBD1 (5 bases). V was shortened by 5 bases and J by 10 bases, with 17 bases between the two germline ends. This CDR3 is 13 amino acids long. Germline V CDR1 and CDR2: MGHRA, YSYEKL. The CDR3 DNA sequence: TGCGCCAGCAGCTTGCAGGGTTTCATAGGAGCTTTCTTT. Translated, it gives CASSLQGFIGAFF.

In its sample, this clonotype was seen a few times. The chain couples TRBV27 to TRBJ1-5; unclear D gene. The germline V gene encodes CDR1 MNHEY and CDR2 SMNVEV (reference sequence). V was cut by 5 bases and J by 6 bases, with 17 bases left in between. The CDR3 is 15 residues long. The CDR3 DNA reads as TGTGCCAGCAGTGACCTTTTGGAAGCAGGTCAGCCCCAGCATTTT. It encodes CASSDLLEAGQPQHF.

Here the CDR3 reads CASSPTGAAYEQYF. CDR3 in DNA: TGTGCCAGCAGTCCGACAGGGGCCGCATACGAGCAGTACTTC. This rearrangement joins TRBV12-3 or TRBV12-4 to TRBJ2-7; 8 bases map to TRBD1. V trimming: 5 bases; J trimming: 4 bases; junction bases outside the gene matches: 7. This CDR3 comprises 14 residues.

The chain couples TRBV5-1 to TRBJ2-7; weak D call: TRBD1 (6 bases). V was cut by 3 bases and J by 0 bases, with 13 bases left in between. There are 15 residues in the CDR3. Germline CDR1 is SGHRS and CDR2 is YFSETQ. This chain's CDR3 is CASSSKTGSSYEQYF. The CDR3 DNA reads TGCGCCAGCAGCTCTAAGACAGGATCCTCCTACGAGCAGTACTTC.